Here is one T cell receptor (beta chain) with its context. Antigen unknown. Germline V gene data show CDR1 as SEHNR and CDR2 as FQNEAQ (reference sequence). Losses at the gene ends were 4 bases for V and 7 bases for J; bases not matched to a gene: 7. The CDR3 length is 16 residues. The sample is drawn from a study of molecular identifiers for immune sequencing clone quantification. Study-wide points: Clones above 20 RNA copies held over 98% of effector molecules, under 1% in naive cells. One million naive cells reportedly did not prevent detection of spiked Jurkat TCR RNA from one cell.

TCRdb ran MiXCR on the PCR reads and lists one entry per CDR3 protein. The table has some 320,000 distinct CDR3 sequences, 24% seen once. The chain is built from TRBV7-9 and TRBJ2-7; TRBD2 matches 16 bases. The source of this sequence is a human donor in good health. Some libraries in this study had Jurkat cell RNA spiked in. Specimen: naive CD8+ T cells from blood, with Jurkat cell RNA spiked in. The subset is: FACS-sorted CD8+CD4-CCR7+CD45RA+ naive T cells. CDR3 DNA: TGTGCCAGCAGCTCCCCGGGACTAGCGGGAGGGGTAGAGCAGTACTTC. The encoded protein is CASSSPGLAGGVEQYF.